These 4 T cell receptor beta chains came from one sample sequenced in a study of blood T cell repertoires in COVID-19. This table comes from immunoSEQ multiplex PCR, and its TCRdb copy is limited to in-frame clones, with some not included. The sample holds roughly 130,000 clones, approximately 84% seen once. The sample consisted of PBMCs or T cells enriched from blood (not recorded which). The receptors here all came from a man in his forties with acute COVID-19.

This clone was picked up one time. The chain has TRBV11-2 and TRBJ2-7, with 11 bases matching TRBD2. The ends lost 3 bases at V and 5 bases at J; junction bases unmatched: 0. The germline gives CDR1 SGHAT, CDR2 FQNNGV. The CDR3 is 13 amino acids. CDR3 sequence (DNA): TGTGCCAGCAGCTTGGGACTAGCGGACGAGCAGTACTTC. Encoded protein: CASSLGLADEQYF.

A single count supports this clone. The gene calls are TRBV3-1 (or the pseudogene TRBV3-2) and TRBJ2-2; D may be TRBD2 (6 bases). The ends were cut back, 4 bases at V and 4 bases at J, with 16 bases in the middle. Germline V gives CDR1 LGHDT, CDR2 YNNKEL (reference sequence). This CDR3 contains 16 residues. The CDR3 loop reads CASSPLRGRGTGELFF. The DNA for the CDR3 is TGTGCCAGCAGCCCCCTACGGGGGAGAGGCACCGGGGAGCTGTTTTTT.

The chain couples TRBV18 to TRBJ1-5; D is ambiguous. Germline assignment: CDR1 KGHSH and CDR2 LQKENI. Between the trimmed V and J ends, which lost 1 base and 1 base, there was a span of 20 bases. This CDR3 is built from 19 residues. The CDR3 is CASSPLPTNPVGSNQPQHF. The CDR3 region has the DNA TGTGCCAGCTCACCACTCCCGACAAACCCAGTTGGAAGCAATCAGCCCCAGCATTTT.

This rearrangement joins TRBV28 to TRBJ1-4; D gene unclear. V was clipped by 5 bases and J by 6 bases, with 25 bases between them. Germline-derived CDR1 and CDR2 are MDHEN and SYDVKM. The CDR3 totals 18 residues. CDR3 amino acids: CASSPPLGVGVIDEKLFF. The CDR3 DNA reads TGTGCCAGCAGTCCGCCCCTCGGTGTCGGGGTGATCGATGAAAAACTGTTTTTT.